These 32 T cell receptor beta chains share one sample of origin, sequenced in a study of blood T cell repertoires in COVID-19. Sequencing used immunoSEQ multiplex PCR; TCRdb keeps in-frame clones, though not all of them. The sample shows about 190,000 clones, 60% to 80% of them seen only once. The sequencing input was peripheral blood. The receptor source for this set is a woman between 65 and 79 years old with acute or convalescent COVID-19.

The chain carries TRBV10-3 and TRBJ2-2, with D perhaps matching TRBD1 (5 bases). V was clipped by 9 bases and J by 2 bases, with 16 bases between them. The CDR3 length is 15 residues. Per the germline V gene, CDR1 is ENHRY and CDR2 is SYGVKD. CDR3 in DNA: TGTGCCATTGGGTTGGGGCAGGGAAACACCGGGGAGCTGTTTTTT. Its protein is CAIGLGQGNTGELFF.

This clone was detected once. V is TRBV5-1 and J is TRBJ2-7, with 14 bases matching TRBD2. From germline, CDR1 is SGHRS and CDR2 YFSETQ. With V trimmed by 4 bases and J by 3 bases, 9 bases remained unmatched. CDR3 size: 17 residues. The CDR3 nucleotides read TGCGCCAGCAGCAAGGGGACTAGCGGGAGAGCGATCTACGAGCAGTACTTC. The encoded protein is CASSKGTSGRAIYEQYF. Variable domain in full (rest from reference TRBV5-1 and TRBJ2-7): KAGVTQTPRYLIKTRGQQVTLSCSPISGHRSVSWYQQTPGQGLQFLFEYFSETQRNKGNFPGRFSGRQFSNSRSEMNVSTLELGDSALYLCASSKGTSGRAIYEQYFGPGTRLTVT.

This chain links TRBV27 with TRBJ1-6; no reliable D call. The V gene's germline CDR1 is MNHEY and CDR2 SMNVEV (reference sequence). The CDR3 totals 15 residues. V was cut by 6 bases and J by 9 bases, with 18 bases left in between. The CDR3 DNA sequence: TGTGCCAGCAGCCGGGCGGGAGGGTTCGTTTCACCCCTCCACTTT. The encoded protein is CASSRAGGFVSPLHF.

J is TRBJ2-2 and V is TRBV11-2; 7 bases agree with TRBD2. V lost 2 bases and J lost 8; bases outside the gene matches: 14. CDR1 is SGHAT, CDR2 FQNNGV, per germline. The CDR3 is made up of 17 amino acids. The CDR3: CASSLTGRRESSGELFF. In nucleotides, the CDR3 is TGTGCCAGCAGCTTAACGGGCCGGCGGGAGAGTTCAGGGGAGCTGTTTTTT. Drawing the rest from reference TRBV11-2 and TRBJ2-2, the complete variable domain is EAGVAQSPRYKIIEKRQSVAFWCNPISGHATLYWYQQILGQGPKLLIQFQNNGVVDDSQLPKDRFSAERLKGVDSTLKIQPAKLEDSAVYLCASSLTGRRESSGELFFGEGSRLTVL.

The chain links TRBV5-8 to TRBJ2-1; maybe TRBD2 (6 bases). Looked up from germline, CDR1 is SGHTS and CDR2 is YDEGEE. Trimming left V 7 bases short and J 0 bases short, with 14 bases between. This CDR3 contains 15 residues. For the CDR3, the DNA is TGTGCCAGCCACCGGGGGACGAGCTCCTACAATGAGCAGTTCTTC. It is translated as CASHRGTSSYNEQFF.

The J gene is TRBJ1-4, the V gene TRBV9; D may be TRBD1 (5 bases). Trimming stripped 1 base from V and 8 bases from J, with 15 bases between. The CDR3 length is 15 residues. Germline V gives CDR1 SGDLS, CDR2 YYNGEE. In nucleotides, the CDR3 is TGTGCCAGCAGCGTACAAGGGACTTCCACGGAAAAACTGTTTTTT. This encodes CASSVQGTSTEKLFF.

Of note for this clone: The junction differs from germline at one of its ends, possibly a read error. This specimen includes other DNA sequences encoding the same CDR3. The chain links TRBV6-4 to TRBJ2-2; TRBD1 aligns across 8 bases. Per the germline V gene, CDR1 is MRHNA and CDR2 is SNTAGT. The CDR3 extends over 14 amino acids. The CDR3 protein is CASKTGESTGELFF. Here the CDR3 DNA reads TGTGCCAGCAAGACAGGGGAGAGCACCGGGGAGTTGTTTTTT.

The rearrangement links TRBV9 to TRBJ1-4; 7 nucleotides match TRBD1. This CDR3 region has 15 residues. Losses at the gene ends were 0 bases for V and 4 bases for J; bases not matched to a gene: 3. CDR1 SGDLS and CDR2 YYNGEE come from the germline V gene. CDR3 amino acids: CASSVGGQRNEKLFF. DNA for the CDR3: TGTGCCAGCAGCGTAGGGGGACAGCGTAATGAAAAACTGTTTTTT.

For the CDR3, the DNA is TGCGCCAGCAGCCTGGGACTAGCGGGAGGCGGTGAGCAGTTCTTC. This encodes CASSLGLAGGGEQFF. The genes are TRBV5-1 and TRBJ2-1, with 15 bases matching TRBD2. Per the germline V gene, CDR1 is SGHRS and CDR2 is YFSETQ. With V trimmed by 4 bases and J by 9 bases, 5 bases remained unmatched. The CDR3 contains 15 residues.

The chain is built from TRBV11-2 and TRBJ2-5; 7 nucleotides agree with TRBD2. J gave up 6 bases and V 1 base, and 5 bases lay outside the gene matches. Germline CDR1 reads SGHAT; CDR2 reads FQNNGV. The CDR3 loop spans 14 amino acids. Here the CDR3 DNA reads TGTGCCAGCAGCTTAGGGACTAGAGGTCAGACCCAGTACTTC. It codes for CASSLGTRGQTQYF. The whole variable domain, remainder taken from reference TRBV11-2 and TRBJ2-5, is EAGVAQSPRYKIIEKRQSVAFWCNPISGHATLYWYQQILGQGPKLLIQFQNNGVVDDSQLPKDRFSAERLKGVDSTLKIQPAKLEDSAVYLCASSLGTRGQTQYFGPGTRLLVL.

In nucleotides, the CDR3 is TGTGCCAGCTCACCAAATTCCCTGAGAGGCACCGGGGAGCTGTTTTTT. Translating gives CASSPNSLRGTGELFF. The J gene is TRBJ2-2, the V gene TRBV18; D call uncertain. The CDR3 is 16 residues long. Trimming took 2 bases from V and 4 from J, leaving 14 bases between them. CDR1 KGHSH and CDR2 LQKENI come from the germline V gene.

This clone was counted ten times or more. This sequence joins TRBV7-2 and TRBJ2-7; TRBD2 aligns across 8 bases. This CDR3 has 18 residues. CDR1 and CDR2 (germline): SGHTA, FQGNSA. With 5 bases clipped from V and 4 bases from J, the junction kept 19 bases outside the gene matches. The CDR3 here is CASSPTGTRRPNRYEQYF. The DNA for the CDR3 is TGTGCCAGCAGCCCAACCGGGACTAGAAGACCAAATCGATACGAGCAGTACTTC.

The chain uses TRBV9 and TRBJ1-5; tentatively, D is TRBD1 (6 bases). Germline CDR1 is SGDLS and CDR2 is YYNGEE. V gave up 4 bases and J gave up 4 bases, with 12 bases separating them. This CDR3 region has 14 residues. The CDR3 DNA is TGTGCCAGCAGCCCTCGGACAGTAAATCAGCCCCAGCATTTT. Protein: CASSPRTVNQPQHF.

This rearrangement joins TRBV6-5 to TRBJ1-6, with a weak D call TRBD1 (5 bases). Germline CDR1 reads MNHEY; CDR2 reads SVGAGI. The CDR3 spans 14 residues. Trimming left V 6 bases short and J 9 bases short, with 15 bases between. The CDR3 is CASSRTHPISPLHF. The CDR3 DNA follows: TGTGCCAGCAGCCGGACACACCCGATTTCACCCCTCCACTTT.

CDR3 nucleotides: TGTGCCAGCAGCCACGACGGGGCGCAGTATTTT. Translating gives CASSHDGAQYF. The chain is built from TRBV9 and TRBJ2-3; TRBD2 might be the D (5 bases). CDR1 and CDR2 (germline): SGDLS, YYNGEE. V was cut by 4 bases and J by 10 bases, with 10 bases left in between. The CDR3 has 11 amino acids.

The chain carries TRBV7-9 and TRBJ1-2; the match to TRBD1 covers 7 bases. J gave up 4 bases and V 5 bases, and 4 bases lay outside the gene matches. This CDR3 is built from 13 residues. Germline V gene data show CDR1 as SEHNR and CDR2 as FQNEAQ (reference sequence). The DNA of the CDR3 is TGTGCCAGCAGCCCCGGGACAGCCTATGGCTACACCTTC. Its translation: CASSPGTAYGYTF.

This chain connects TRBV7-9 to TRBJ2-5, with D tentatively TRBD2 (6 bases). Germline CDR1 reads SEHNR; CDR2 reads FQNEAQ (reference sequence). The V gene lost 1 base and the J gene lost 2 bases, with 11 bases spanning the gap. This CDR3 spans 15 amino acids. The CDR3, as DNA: TGTGCCAGCAGCTTAGGGGGGACTCTTCAAGAGACCCAGTACTTC. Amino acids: CASSLGGTLQETQYF.

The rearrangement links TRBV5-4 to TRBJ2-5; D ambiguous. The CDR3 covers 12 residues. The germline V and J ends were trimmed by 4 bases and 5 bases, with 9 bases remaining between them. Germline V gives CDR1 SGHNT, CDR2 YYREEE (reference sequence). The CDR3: CASSRNTETQYF. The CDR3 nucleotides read TGTGCCAGCAGCCGAAACACGGAGACCCAGTACTTC.

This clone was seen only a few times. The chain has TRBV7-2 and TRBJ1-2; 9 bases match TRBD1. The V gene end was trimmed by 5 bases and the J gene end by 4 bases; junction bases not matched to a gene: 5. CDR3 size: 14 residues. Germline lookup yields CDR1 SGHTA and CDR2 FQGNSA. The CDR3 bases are TGTGCCAGCAGCGTAAGGGGACAGGGCTATGGCTACACCTTC. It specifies CASSVRGQGYGYTF. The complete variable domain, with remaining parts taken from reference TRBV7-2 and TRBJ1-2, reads GAGVSQSPSNKVTEKGKDVELRCDPISGHTALYWYRQSLGQGLEFLIYFQGNSAPDKSGLPSDRFSAERTGGSVSTLTIQRTQQEDSAVYLCASSVRGQGYGYTFGSGTRLTVV.

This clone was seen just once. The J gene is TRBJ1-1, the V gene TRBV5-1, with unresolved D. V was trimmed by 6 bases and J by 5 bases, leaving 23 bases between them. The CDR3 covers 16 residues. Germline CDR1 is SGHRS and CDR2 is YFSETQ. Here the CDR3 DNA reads TGCGCCAGCACCTCGGACGGCGGTACGGCGGGAACTGAAGCTTTCTTT. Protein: CASTSDGGTAGTEAFF.

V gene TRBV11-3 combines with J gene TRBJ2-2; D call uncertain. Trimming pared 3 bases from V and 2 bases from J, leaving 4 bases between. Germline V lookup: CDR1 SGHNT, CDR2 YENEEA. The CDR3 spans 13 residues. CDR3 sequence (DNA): TGTGCCAGCAGCTTTATCAACACCGGGGAGCTGTTTTTT. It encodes CASSFINTGELFF.

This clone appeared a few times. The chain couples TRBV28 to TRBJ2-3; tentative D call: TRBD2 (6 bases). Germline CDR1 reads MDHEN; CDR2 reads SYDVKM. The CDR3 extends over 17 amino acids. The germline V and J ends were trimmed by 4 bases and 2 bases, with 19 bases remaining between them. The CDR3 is CASSSQAGGPSTDTQYF. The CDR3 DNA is TGTGCCAGCAGTTCCCAGGCCGGAGGGCCTTCCACAGATACGCAGTATTTT.

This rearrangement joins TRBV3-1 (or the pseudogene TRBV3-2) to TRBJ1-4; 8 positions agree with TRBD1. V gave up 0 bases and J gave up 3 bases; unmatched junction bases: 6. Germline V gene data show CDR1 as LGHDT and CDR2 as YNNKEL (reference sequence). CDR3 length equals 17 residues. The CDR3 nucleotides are TGTGCCAGCAGCCAAGAACTGACAGGGGTCGCTAATGAAAAACTGTTTTTT. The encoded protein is CASSQELTGVANEKLFF.

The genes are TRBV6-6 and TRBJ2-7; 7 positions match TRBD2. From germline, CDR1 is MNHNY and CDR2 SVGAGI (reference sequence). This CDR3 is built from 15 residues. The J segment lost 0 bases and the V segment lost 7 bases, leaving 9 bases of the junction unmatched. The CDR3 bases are TGTGCCAGCACCCGTGGGGAGGGCAGCTCCTACGAGCAGTACTTC. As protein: CASTRGEGSSYEQYF.

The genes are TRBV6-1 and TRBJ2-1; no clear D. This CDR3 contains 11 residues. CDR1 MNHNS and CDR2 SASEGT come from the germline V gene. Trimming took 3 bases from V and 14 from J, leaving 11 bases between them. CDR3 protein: CASSERLVEFF. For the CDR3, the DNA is TGTGCCAGCAGTGAGAGGCTCGTGGAGTTCTTC.

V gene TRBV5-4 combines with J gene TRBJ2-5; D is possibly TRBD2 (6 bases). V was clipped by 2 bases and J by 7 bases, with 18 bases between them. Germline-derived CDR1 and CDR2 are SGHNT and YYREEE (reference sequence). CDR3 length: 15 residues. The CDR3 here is CASSLGEAGYGTQYF. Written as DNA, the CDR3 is TGTGCCAGCAGCTTAGGGGAGGCGGGATATGGGACCCAGTACTTC.

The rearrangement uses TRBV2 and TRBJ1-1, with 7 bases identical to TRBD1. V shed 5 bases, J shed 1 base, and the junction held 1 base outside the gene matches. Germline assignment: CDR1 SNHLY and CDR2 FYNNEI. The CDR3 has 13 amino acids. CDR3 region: CASSRTGNTEAFF. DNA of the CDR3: TGTGCCAGCAGTCGGACAGGGAACACTGAAGCTTTCTTT.

The CDR3 region has the DNA TGTGCCAGCAGCTGGTCGGGGTGGGAAACCTCTGGGGCCAACGTCCTGACTTTC. Translation gives CASSWSGWETSGANVLTF. V usage is TRBV5-8 and J usage is TRBJ2-6; the D gene is possibly TRBD2 (5 bases). V was clipped by 3 bases and J by 0 bases, with 16 bases between them. The germline V gene has CDR1 SGHTS and CDR2 YDEGEE. The CDR3 spans 18 residues. The variable domain in full, completed from reference TRBV5-8 and TRBJ2-6, reads EAGVTQSPTHLIKTRGQQATLRCSPISGHTSVYWYQQALGLGLQFLLWYDEGEERNRGNFPPRFSGRQFPNYSSELNVNALELEDSALYLCASSWSGWETSGANVLTFGAGSRLTVL.

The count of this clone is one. The CDR3 DNA reads TGTGCCAGCAGCCACCTGGGCCTTAATGAAAAACTGTTTTTT. This codes for CASSHLGLNEKLFF. This chain connects TRBV3-1 (or the pseudogene TRBV3-2) to TRBJ1-4, with D hard to call. This CDR3 contains 14 residues. Germline V gives CDR1 LGHDT, CDR2 YNNKEL (reference sequence). The V gene lost 3 bases and the J gene lost 4 bases, with 9 bases spanning the gap.

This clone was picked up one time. CDR3 in DNA: TGTGCCAGCAGCCAAGAACGGGTGTTAATGGATGAGCAGTTCTTC. Encoded protein: CASSQERVLMDEQFF. V usage is TRBV3-1 (or the pseudogene TRBV3-2) and J usage is TRBJ2-1; unclear D gene. The CDR3 consists of 15 residues. Looked up from germline, CDR1 is LGHDT and CDR2 is YNNKEL (reference sequence). The V end was cut by 0 bases, the J end by 8 bases, with 14 bases between.

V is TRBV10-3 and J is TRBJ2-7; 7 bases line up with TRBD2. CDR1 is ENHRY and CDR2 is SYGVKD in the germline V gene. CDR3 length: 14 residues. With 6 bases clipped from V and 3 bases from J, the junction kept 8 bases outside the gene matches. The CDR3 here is CAISRSSGDYEQYF. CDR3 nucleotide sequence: TGTGCCATCAGCCGGTCTAGCGGAGACTACGAGCAGTACTTC.

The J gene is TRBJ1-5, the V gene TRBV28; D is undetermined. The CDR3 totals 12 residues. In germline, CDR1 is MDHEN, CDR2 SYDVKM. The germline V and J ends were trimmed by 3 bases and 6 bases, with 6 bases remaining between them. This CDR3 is CASSLEVQPQHF. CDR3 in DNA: TGTGCCAGCAGTTTGGAGGTTCAGCCCCAGCATTTT. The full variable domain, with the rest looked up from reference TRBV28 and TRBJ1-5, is DVKVTQSSRYLVKRTGEKVFLECVQDMDHENMFWYRQDPGLGLRLIYFSYDVKMKEKGDIPEGYSVSREKKERFSLILESASTNQTSMYLCASSLEVQPQHFGDGTRLSIL.